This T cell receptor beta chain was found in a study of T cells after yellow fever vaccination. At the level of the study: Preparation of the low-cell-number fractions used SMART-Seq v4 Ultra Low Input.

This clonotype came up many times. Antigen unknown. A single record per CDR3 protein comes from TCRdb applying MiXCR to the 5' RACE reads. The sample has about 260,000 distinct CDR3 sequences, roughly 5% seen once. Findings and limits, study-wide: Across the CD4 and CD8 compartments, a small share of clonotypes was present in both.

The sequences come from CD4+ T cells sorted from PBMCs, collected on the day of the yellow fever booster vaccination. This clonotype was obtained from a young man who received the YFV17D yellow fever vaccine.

In nucleotides, the CDR3 is TGTGCCAGCAGCTTGGAAGGGGGCACAGATACGCAGTATTTT. Amino acids: CASSLEGGTDTQYF. The chain links TRBV5-4 to TRBJ2-3; D possibly corresponds to TRBD1 (5 bases). V shed 0 bases and J shed 1 base, with 6 bases lying between them. From germline, CDR1 is SGHNT and CDR2 YYREEE (reference sequence). The CDR3 consists of 14 residues.